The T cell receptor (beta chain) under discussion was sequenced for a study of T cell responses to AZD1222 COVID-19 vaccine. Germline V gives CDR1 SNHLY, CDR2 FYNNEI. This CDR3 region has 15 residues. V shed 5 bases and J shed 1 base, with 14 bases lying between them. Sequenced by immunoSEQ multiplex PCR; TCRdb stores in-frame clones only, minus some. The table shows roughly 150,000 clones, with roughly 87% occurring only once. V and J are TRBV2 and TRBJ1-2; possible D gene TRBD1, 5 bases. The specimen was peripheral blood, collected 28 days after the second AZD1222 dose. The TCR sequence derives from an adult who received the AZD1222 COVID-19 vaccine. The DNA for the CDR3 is TGTGCCAGCAGTACCTCGGGACGGTTTAACTATGGCTACACCTTC. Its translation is CASSTSGRFNYGYTF.